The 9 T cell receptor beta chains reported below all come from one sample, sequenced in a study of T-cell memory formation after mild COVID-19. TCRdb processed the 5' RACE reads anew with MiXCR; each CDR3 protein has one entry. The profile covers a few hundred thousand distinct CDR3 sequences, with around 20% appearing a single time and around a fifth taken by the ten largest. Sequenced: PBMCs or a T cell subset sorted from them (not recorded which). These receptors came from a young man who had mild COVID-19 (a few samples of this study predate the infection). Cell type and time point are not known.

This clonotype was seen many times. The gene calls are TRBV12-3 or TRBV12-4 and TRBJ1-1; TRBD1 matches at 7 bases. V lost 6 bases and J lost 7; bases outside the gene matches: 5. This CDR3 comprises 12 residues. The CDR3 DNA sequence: TGTGCCAGCAGCTTAAGACAGGGTGAAGCTTTCTTT. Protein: CASSLRQGEAFF.

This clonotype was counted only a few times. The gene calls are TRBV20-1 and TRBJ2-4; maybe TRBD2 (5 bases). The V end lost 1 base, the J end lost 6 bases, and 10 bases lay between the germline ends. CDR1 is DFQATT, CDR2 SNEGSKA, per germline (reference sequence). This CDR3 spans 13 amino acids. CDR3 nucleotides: TGCAGTGCTAGAGGCCTAGCAGGAAACATTCAGTACTTC. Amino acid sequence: CSARGLAGNIQYF.

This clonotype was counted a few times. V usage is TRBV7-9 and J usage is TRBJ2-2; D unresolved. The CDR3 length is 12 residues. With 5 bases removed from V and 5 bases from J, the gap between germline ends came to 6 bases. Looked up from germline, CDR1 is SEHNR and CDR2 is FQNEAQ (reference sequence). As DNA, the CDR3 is TGTGCCAGCAGCCCAGAGACCGGGGAGCTGTTTTTT. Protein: CASSPETGELFF.

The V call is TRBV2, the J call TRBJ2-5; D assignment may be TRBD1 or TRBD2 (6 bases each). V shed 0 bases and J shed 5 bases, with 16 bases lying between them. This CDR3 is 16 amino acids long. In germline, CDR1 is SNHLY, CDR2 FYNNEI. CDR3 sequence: CASSEALGGLTETQYF. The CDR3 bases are TGTGCCAGCAGTGAAGCGCTGGGGGGCTTAACGGAGACCCAGTACTTC.

DNA of the CDR3: TGCAGTGCCGCCGGGACCCAAAGGGATACGCAGTATTTT. It yields the protein CSAAGTQRDTQYF. The chain uses TRBV20-1 and TRBJ2-3; D could derive from TRBD1 or TRBD2 (5 bases each). The CDR3 contains 13 residues. V dropped 6 bases and J dropped 6 bases, with 16 bases sitting between them. The V gene's germline CDR1 is DFQATT and CDR2 SNEGSKA (reference sequence).

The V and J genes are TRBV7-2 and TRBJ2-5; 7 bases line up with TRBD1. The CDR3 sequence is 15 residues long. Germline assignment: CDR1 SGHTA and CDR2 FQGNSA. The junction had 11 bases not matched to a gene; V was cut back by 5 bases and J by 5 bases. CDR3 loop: CASSPRAGGPETQYF. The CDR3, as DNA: TGTGCCAGCAGCCCCCGGGCAGGGGGTCCGGAGACCCAGTACTTC.

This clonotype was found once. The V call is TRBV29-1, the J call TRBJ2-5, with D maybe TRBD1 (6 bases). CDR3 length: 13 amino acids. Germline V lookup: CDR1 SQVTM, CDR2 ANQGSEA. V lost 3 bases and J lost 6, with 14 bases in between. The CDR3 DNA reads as TGCAGCGTTGAGTGGACAGTGCCGAAGACCCAGTACTTC. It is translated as CSVEWTVPKTQYF.

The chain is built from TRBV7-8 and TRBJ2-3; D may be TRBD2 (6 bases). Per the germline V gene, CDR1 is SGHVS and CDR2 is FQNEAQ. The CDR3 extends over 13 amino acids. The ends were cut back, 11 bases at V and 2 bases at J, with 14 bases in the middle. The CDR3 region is CASSGGYTDTQYF. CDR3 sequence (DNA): TGTGCCTCCAGTGGGGGGTACACAGATACGCAGTATTTT.

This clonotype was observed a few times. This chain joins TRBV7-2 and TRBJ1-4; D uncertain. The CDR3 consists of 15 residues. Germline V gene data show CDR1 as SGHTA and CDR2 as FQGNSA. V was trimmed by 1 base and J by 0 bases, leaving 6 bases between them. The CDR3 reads CASSLGSPTNEKLFF. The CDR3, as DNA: TGTGCCAGCAGCTTAGGGTCCCCAACTAATGAAAAACTGTTTTTT. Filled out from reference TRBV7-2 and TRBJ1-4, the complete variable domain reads GAGVSQSPSNKVTEKGKDVELRCDPISGHTALYWYRQSLGQGLEFLIYFQGNSAPDKSGLPSDRFSAERTGGSVSTLTIQRTQQEDSAVYLCASSLGSPTNEKLFFGSGTQLSVL.